Shown below are 25 T cell receptor beta chains from a single sample sequenced in a study of CD8+ T cells in alopecia areata. Scientists pooled cutaneous lymph node cells and sorted them on CD4, CD8alpha, NKG2D, NKG2ACE and other markers. Once RNA had been extracted, it was reverse transcribed into cDNA to act as the sequencing template. TCRdb's table, derived via immunoSEQ multiplex PCR, lists solely in-frame clones and lacks some. This repertoire holds around 300,000 clones, and none appear only once. The specimen was CD4+ T cells sorted from a lymph node. The receptors here all came from a C3H/HeJ mouse with alopecia areata. The MHC haplotype of the strain is H2-k.

Of note for this clone: The germline and genes are mouse ones. With the read ending 4 residues before the CDR3 end, the germline J gene is used to fill in that end. Distinct nucleotide sequences in the sample also encode this CDR3. This chain links TRBV19 with TRBJ2-5; TRBD2 agrees at 8 bases. From germline, CDR1 is FNHDT and CDR2 SITEND (reference sequence). V gave up 1 base and J gave up 0 bases; unmatched junction bases: 1. The CDR3 consists of 15 residues. CDR3 protein: CASSITGGNQDTQYF. CDR3 DNA, as far as it was read: TGTGCCAGCAGTATAACTGGGGGTAACCAAGAC.

This clone was recorded a few times. Gene names and germline match the mouse. With the read ending 3 residues before the CDR3 end, the germline J gene is used to fill in that end. J is TRBJ1-6 and V is TRBV13-1; 11 bases line up with TRBD1. TRBJ1-6 is an ORF, and what it does is uncertain. This CDR3 is 16 amino acids long. With 3 bases clipped from V and 6 bases from J, the junction kept 5 bases outside the gene matches. Germline V gene data show CDR1 as NSHNY and CDR2 as SYGAGN. The covered CDR3 bases are TGTGCCAGCAGTGGGGGACAGGGGGGGGTTAATTCGCCC. Amino acid sequence: CASSGGQGGVNSP. The whole CDR3 reads CASSGGQGGVNSPLYF.

On this clone: The genes and germline here are from mouse. With the read ending 4 residues before the CDR3 end, the germline J gene is used to fill in that end. The same CDR3 can be traced to other DNA sequences in this sample. The genes are TRBV1 and TRBJ2-1; 11 nucleotides agree with TRBD1. Per the germline V gene, CDR1 is NSQYPW and CDR2 is LRSPGD (reference sequence). This CDR3 is built from 16 residues. The J segment lost 4 bases and the V segment lost 0 bases, leaving 2 bases of the junction unmatched. CDR3 in amino acids: CTCSADGTGGYAEQFF. The CDR3 bases that were read are TGCACCTGCAGTGCAGATGGGACAGGGGGTTATGCT.

This clone was counted between two and nine times. Gene labels here are mouse ones. From the germline J gene comes the end of the CDR3, since the read stops 4 residues before it. J is TRBJ2-5 and V is TRBV14; tentative D call: TRBD1 (5 bases). The CDR3 is 14 residues long. V was shortened by 4 bases and J by 0 bases, with 9 bases between the two germline ends. Germline V gives CDR1 SGHDT, CDR2 FRDEAV. The CDR3: CASSMTVNQDTQYF. CDR3 DNA, as far as it was read: TGTGCCAGCAGTATGACAGTTAACCAAGAC. Looking up the rest from reference TRBV14 and TRBJ2-5 gives the full variable domain: EAGVTQSPRYAVLQEGQAVSFWCDPISGHDTLYWYQQPRDQGPQLLVYFRDEAVIDNSQLPSDRFSAVRPKGTNSTLKIQSAKQGDTATYLCASSMTVNQDTQYFGPGTRLLVL.

This clone was observed a few times. Germline and genes: mouse. The CDR3 end is not reached by the read, which stops 4 residues before it; the germline J gene fills it in. This rearrangement joins TRBV12-1 to TRBJ1-2; TRBD1 matches at 7 bases. Germline V gene sequence: CDR1 SGHSN, CDR2 HYEKVE. There are 14 residues in the CDR3. V lost 0 bases, J lost 4 bases, and 4 bases stayed unmatched. The covered CDR3 bases are TGTGCCAGCTCTCTCGATAGGGGGCGCTCC. Protein product: CASSLDRGRS. The full CDR3 protein reads CASSLDRGRSDYTF.

Details on this clone: Given a much more abundant clone one base away, this may be a read error. Mouse germline and gene names are used. The read stops 4 residues short of the end of the CDR3; the missing end is completed from the germline J gene. Distinct nucleotide sequences in the sample also encode this CDR3. V gene TRBV1 combines with J gene TRBJ2-1; D may be TRBD2 (6 bases). The V end lost 0 bases, the J end lost 3 bases, and 9 bases lay between the germline ends. Per the germline V gene, CDR1 is NSQYPW and CDR2 is LRSPGD (reference sequence). The CDR3 is made up of 15 amino acids. CDR3 DNA (partial): TGCACCTGCAGTGCAGACCGGGGGGTCTATGCT. This translates into CTCSADRGVYA. The entire CDR3 protein is CTCSADRGVYAEQFF.

This clone was counted ten times or more. The gene symbols are mouse symbols. The missing CDR3 end, 4 residues past where the read stops, is filled in from the germline J gene. This specimen includes other DNA sequences encoding the same CDR3. This chain uses TRBV1 with TRBJ2-5, with D possibly matching TRBD1 (6 bases). The CDR3 sequence is 13 residues long. Germline V gene lookup returns CDR1 NSQYPW and CDR2 LRSPGD (reference sequence). V dropped 4 bases and J dropped 3 bases, with 8 bases sitting between them. Partial CDR3 DNA: TGCACCTGCAGTGGGACAGTTCAAGAC. Translated: CTCSGTVQD. The CDR3, in full, reads CTCSGTVQDTQYF. Using reference TRBV1 and TRBJ2-5 for the parts outside the CDR3, the full variable domain is VTLLEQNPRWRLVPRGQAVNLRCILKNSQYPWMSWYQQDLQKQLQWLFTLRSPGDKEVKSLPGADYLATRVTDTELRLQVANMSQGRTLYCTCSGTVQDTQYFGPGTRLLVL.

This clone has only a few counts. Gene names refer to mouse genes. The DNA ends 4 residues before the CDR3 does, and the rest of the CDR3 is filled in from the germline J gene. The chain has TRBV14 and TRBJ2-3, with D tentatively TRBD1 (6 bases). Per the germline V gene, CDR1 is SGHDT and CDR2 is FRDEAV. This CDR3 spans 16 amino acids. Trimming stripped 5 bases from V and 0 bases from J, with 16 bases between. CDR3 in amino acids: CASSPSGALSAETLYF. CDR3 DNA, as far as it was read: TGTGCCAGCAGCCCCTCAGGGGCCCTTAGTGCAGAA.

This clone has just a few counts. Gene names are mouse gene names. The read halts 4 residues ahead of the CDR3 end, with the missing end drawn from the germline J gene. J is TRBJ2-1 and V is TRBV19; D perhaps matches TRBD1 (5 bases). CDR1 is FNHDT, CDR2 SITEND, per germline (reference sequence). The CDR3 covers 13 residues. V lost 6 bases, J lost 5 bases, and 12 bases lay in between. Partial CDR3 DNA: TGTGCCAGCAAGGCAGGGTTGAATGCT. Its translation: CASKAGLNA. The full CDR3 protein is CASKAGLNAEQFF.

A note on this clone: Gene names refer to mouse genes. The read terminates 4 residues ahead of where the CDR3 ends, so the germline J gene completes it. Other DNA sequences in this specimen translate into the identical CDR3. J is TRBJ2-5 and V is TRBV31, with a tentative D call TRBD2 (6 bases). Germline V gene sequence: CDR1 GKSSPN, CDR2 SITVG. V lost 0 bases to trimming and J lost 2 bases, with 6 bases between them. The CDR3 is made up of 13 amino acids. The CDR3 is CAWSLWGQDTQYF. The part of the CDR3 DNA that was read is TGTGCCTGGAGTCTCTGGGGCCAAGAC.

This clone has just a few counts. Gene names follow the mouse nomenclature. The read falls 4 residues short of the CDR3 end, and the missing part is taken from the germline J gene. The genes are TRBV29 and TRBJ2-4; D is possibly TRBD1 (6 bases). The length of the CDR3 is 14 residues. Germline CDR1 and CDR2: MSHET and SYDVDS. The germline V and J ends were trimmed by 6 bases and 0 bases, with 10 bases remaining between them. CDR3 DNA (partial): TGTGCTAGCAGCCGGACAGTAAGTCAAAAC. It yields the protein CASSRTVSQN. The entire CDR3 is CASSRTVSQNTLYF.

This clone occurred a few times. Germline and genes: mouse. The sequenced fragment ends 4 residues before the CDR3 boundary, so the rest is inferred from the germline J gene. The chain recombines TRBV5 with TRBJ2-5; 7 bases line up with TRBD2. After removal of 4 bases from V and 0 bases from J, the junction contained 7 bases not matched to a gene. CDR1 is LGHNA and CDR2 is YNLKQL in the germline V gene (reference sequence). The CDR3 runs to 16 residues. CDR3 loop: CASSLRPGGNQDTQYF. The part of the CDR3 DNA that was read is TGTGCCAGCAGCCTCCGACCGGGGGGGAACCAAGAC.

A note on this clone: Genes and germline are mouse. The read comes to an end 4 residues before the CDR3 does, leaving the germline J gene to fill in the end. This chain links TRBV29 with TRBJ2-7; no definite D call. Germline values: CDR1 MSHET, CDR2 SYDVDS. The CDR3 consists of 11 residues. The part of the CDR3 DNA that was read is TGTGCTAGCAGTTCCCCATAT. As protein: CASSSPY. The complete CDR3 sequence is CASSSPYEQYF.

Note on this clone: Genes here carry mouse names. This CDR3 reads CASISGSSAETLYF. The DNA read from the CDR3 is TGTGCCAGCATTTCAGGGTCTAGTGCAGAA. The V and J genes are TRBV13-3 and TRBJ2-3; D perhaps matches TRBD1 (5 bases). The read comes to an end 4 residues before the CDR3 does, leaving the germline J gene to fill in the end. CDR1 is NNHDY, CDR2 SYVADS, per germline. V dropped 6 bases and J dropped 0 bases, with 11 bases sitting between them. This CDR3 has 14 residues.

This clone has at least ten counts. Gene names refer to mouse genes. Coverage ceases 4 residues before the CDR3 finishes, and the germline J gene fills in the end. This rearrangement joins TRBV1 to TRBJ2-2; possibly TRBD2 for D (5 bases). The germline V gene encodes CDR1 NSQYPW and CDR2 LRSPGD (reference sequence). V lost 0 bases and J 1 base, leaving 9 bases between the germline ends. The CDR3 extends over 16 amino acids. The CDR3: CTCSAEVGRNTGQLYF. The sequenced CDR3 bases are TGCACCTGCAGTGCAGAGGTGGGGAGAAACACCGGG.

Remarks on this clone: Germline and genes here are mouse. Read data end 4 residues before the CDR3 end; the end is taken from the germline J gene. This sample includes further DNA sequences coding for the same CDR3. The chain is built from TRBV1 and TRBJ2-3, with D perhaps matching TRBD2 (6 bases). Trimming pared 1 base from V and 0 bases from J, leaving 8 bases between. The CDR3 is 15 residues long. Germline CDR1 and CDR2: NSQYPW and LRSPGD (reference sequence). CDR3 DNA, as far as it was read: TGCACCTGCAGTGCAGGACTGGCTAGTGCAGAA. It encodes CTCSAGLASAE. The entire CDR3 protein is CTCSAGLASAETLYF.

This clone was picked up a small number of times. Gene and germline names: mouse. The sequenced fragment ends 4 residues before the CDR3 boundary, so the rest is inferred from the germline J gene. The sample has other DNA sequences that encode this CDR3 too. This chain uses TRBV19 with TRBJ2-7, with 10 bases matching TRBD1. The length of the CDR3 is 15 residues. Germline CDR1 and CDR2: FNHDT and SITEND (reference sequence). V dropped 3 bases and J dropped 3; count of bases not matched to a gene: 6. CDR3 sequence: CASSTPRTGGYEQYF. The CDR3 DNA, read in part, is TGTGCCAGCAGTACCCCTCGGACAGGGGGCTAT.

About this clone: Gene names are mouse gene names. The CDR3 goes on 4 residues after the read ends, and that part is filled in from the germline J gene. The genes are TRBV13-2 and TRBJ2-1; 13 bases map to TRBD2. Germline values: CDR1 NNHNN, CDR2 SYGAGS (reference sequence). The CDR3 is made up of 17 amino acids. The DNA read from the CDR3 is TGTGCCAGCGGTGCCCCGGGACTGGGGGGGACGGGAGCT. Its protein is CASGAPGLGGTGA. The whole CDR3 is CASGAPGLGGTGAEQFF.

In this sample, this clone turned up a few times. These gene names are mouse names. The CDR3 end lies 4 residues beyond the end of the read and is filled in from the germline J gene. The chain couples TRBV5 to TRBJ1-2, with TRBD1 as a possible D gene (5 bases). The length of the CDR3 is 15 residues. In germline, CDR1 is LGHNA, CDR2 YNLKQL (reference sequence). V was clipped by 4 bases and J by 0 bases, with 12 bases between them. CDR3 protein: CASSPGQNPNSDYTF. The sequenced part of the CDR3 DNA is TGTGCCAGCAGCCCCGGACAAAATCCAAACTCC.

This clone was seen more than once but under ten times. Mouse gene names and germline throughout. Read coverage stops 4 residues before the CDR3 terminus; the germline J gene supplies the remainder. The chain recombines TRBV13-1 with TRBJ2-2; 10 bases agree with TRBD1. This CDR3 has 16 amino acids. The ends lost 1 base at V and 4 bases at J; junction bases unmatched: 4. Per germline, CDR1 NSHNY and CDR2 SYGAGN. The CDR3 bases that were read are TGTGCCAGCAGTGATCGCCGGACAGGGGGCACCGGG. Its translation is CASSDRRTGGTG. The complete CDR3 reads CASSDRRTGGTGQLYF.

In regard to this clone: Mouse germline and gene names are used. The CDR3 bases that were read are TGTGCCAGCAGCCATCCGGGACAGGGTACCGGG. This sequence encodes CASSHPGQGTG. The whole CDR3 is CASSHPGQGTGQLYF. The V gene is TRBV5, the J gene TRBJ2-2, with 9 bases identical to TRBD1. Read sequence stops 4 residues before the CDR3 end, and the germline J gene provides the missing end. CDR3 length: 15 residues. The V and J ends lost 3 bases and 5 bases, in that order; junction bases with no gene match: 4. Germline V gene lookup returns CDR1 LGHNA and CDR2 YNLKQL (reference sequence).

There are a few counts of this clone. The germline and genes are mouse ones. The read ends 4 residues before the CDR3 terminus; that terminus is restored from the germline J gene. V and J are TRBV5 and TRBJ2-1; a possible D gene is TRBD2 (7 bases). V lost 1 base and J 0 bases, leaving 7 bases between the germline ends. Germline V gene data show CDR1 as LGHNA and CDR2 as YNLKQL (reference sequence). The CDR3 length is 15 residues. CDR3 DNA, as far as it was read: TGTGCCAGCAGCCAAGGGGGGGCTAACTATGCT. Protein sequence: CASSQGGANYA. The entire CDR3 reads CASSQGGANYAEQFF.

The table lists this clone with a few counts. Gene and germline names: mouse. The read gets to within 4 residues of the CDR3 end, and the germline J gene fills in the rest. The chain couples TRBV17 to TRBJ2-3; 9 bases are a match to TRBD1. Trimming removed 1 base from V and 3 bases from J; junction bases left unmatched: 5. This CDR3 is 16 amino acids long. Per the germline V gene, CDR1 is MNHDT and CDR2 is YYDKIL. CDR3 DNA, as far as it was read: TGTGCTAGCAGTAGAGCCCACAGGGGGCGAGCAGAA. It encodes CASSRAHRGRAE. The whole CDR3 sequence is CASSRAHRGRAETLYF.

This clone has only a few counts. Each gene name is a mouse one. The read stops 4 residues short of the end of the CDR3; the missing end is completed from the germline J gene. The V call is TRBV19, the J call TRBJ2-1, with D possibly matching TRBD1 (5 bases). The CDR3 totals 13 residues. V was clipped by 4 bases and J by 2 bases, with 7 bases between them. Looked up from germline, CDR1 is FNHDT and CDR2 is SITEND (reference sequence). The CDR3 DNA, read in part, is TGTGCCAGCAGTGACAGTTACTATGCT. Protein sequence: CASSDSYYA. From start to end, the CDR3 is CASSDSYYAEQFF.

This clone was recorded a few times. Gene labels here are mouse ones. The CDR3 end lies 4 residues beyond the end of the read and is filled in from the germline J gene. The chain uses TRBV19 and TRBJ2-2, with D possibly matching TRBD1 (6 bases). In germline, CDR1 is FNHDT, CDR2 SITEND (reference sequence). The CDR3 is made up of 16 amino acids. V shed 1 base and J shed 2 bases, with 12 bases lying between them. CDR3 bases read: TGTGCCAGCAGTATACGGCAGGGGTGGAACACCGGG. This encodes CASSIRQGWNTG. The complete CDR3 sequence is CASSIRQGWNTGQLYF.